The 17 T cell receptor beta chains below all came from one sample that was sequenced in a study of T cells in Graves' hyperthyroidism and ophthalmopathy. The investigators amplified TCR beta CDR3 regions from RNA transcripts. First-round RT-PCR with HTBI primers amplified the TCR CDR3 region. MiXCR was run by TCRdb on the multiplex PCR reads, yielding one entry per CDR3 protein. The sample carries roughly 660,000 distinct CDR3 sequences, 17% recorded once. The sequenced material came from blood. The receptor source for this set is a man in his fifties with Graves' hyperthyroidism.

The chain combines TRBV20-1 with TRBJ1-4; no reliable D call. Looked up from germline, CDR1 is DFQATT and CDR2 is SNEGSKA (reference sequence). This CDR3 is built from 16 residues. Trimming took 0 bases from V and 8 from J, leaving 19 bases between them. CDR3 DNA sequence: TGCAGTGCTAGAGATTTTAGGAGTCAAAGCGGGGAAAAACTGTTTTTT. Amino acid sequence: CSARDFRSQSGEKLFF.

This clonotype came up many times. The chain links TRBV11-3 to TRBJ2-1, with 11 positions matching TRBD2. V dropped 1 base and J dropped 4; count of bases not matched to a gene: 3. The CDR3 totals 16 residues. The germline V gene has CDR1 SGHNT and CDR2 YENEEA. The CDR3 sequence is CASSLVRTSGYNEQFF. CDR3 DNA: TGTGCCAGCAGCTTAGTCCGGACTAGCGGGTACAATGAGCAGTTCTTC.

This clonotype was counted only a few times. The rearrangement uses TRBV28 and TRBJ2-1; D not resolved. V shed 3 bases and J shed 4 bases, with 10 bases lying between them. The CDR3 contains 14 residues. CDR1 and CDR2 from the germline V gene are MDHEN and SYDVKM. For the CDR3, the DNA is TGTGCCAGCAGTTTTTTACAGCAGTACAATGAGCAGTTCTTC. This translates into CASSFLQQYNEQFF.

This chain uses TRBV29-1 with TRBJ1-2; D uncertain. V was trimmed by 1 base and J by 4 bases, leaving 10 bases between them. This CDR3 region has 13 residues. CDR1 SQVTM and CDR2 ANQGSEA come from the germline V gene. As DNA, the CDR3 is TGCAGCGTTGAAGCCGGCACAGCCTATGGCTACACCTTC. Its translation: CSVEAGTAYGYTF.

In its sample, this clonotype was seen many times. This chain connects TRBV7-2 to TRBJ1-5; maybe TRBD1 (6 bases). The CDR3 spans 17 residues. Per germline, CDR1 SGHTA and CDR2 FQGNSA. V gave up 4 bases and J gave up 2 bases, with 18 bases separating them. Here the CDR3 reads CASSYRGGADGNQPQHF. CDR3 bases: TGTGCCAGCAGCTATCGAGGGGGGGCTGATGGCAATCAGCCCCAGCATTTT.

Ten or more counts support this clonotype. CDR3 nucleotide sequence: TGTGCCATCAGTGAGTCAGACGAGCGGGAGTTAAAATATGAGCAGTTCTTC. It encodes CAISESDERELKYEQFF. V gene TRBV10-3 combines with J gene TRBJ2-1; TRBD2 agrees at 8 bases. This CDR3 comprises 17 residues. Germline-derived CDR1 and CDR2 are ENHRY and SYGVKD. V dropped 0 bases and J dropped 8; count of bases not matched to a gene: 12.

This clonotype came up a few times. The chain carries TRBV28 and TRBJ2-5; 8 bases are shared with TRBD1. V shed 4 bases and J 2 bases; nucleotides not matched to a gene: 6. CDR1 is MDHEN and CDR2 is SYDVKM in the germline V gene. The CDR3 loop spans 15 amino acids. The CDR3 region is CASSWTGWQQETQYF. The CDR3 DNA follows: TGTGCCAGCAGTTGGACAGGGTGGCAACAAGAGACCCAGTACTTC. Full variable domain (outside the CDR3, taken from reference TRBV28 and TRBJ2-5): DVKVTQSSRYLVKRTGEKVFLECVQDMDHENMFWYRQDPGLGLRLIYFSYDVKMKEKGDIPEGYSVSREKKERFSLILESASTNQTSMYLCASSWTGWQQETQYFGPGTRLLVL.

The chain recombines TRBV7-9 with TRBJ1-4; possible D gene TRBD1, 5 bases. Germline V lookup: CDR1 SEHNR, CDR2 FQNEAQ (reference sequence). Deletions cut 5 bases from V and 1 base from J, with 26 bases between. This CDR3 contains 20 residues. CDR3 in DNA: TGTGCCAGCAGCACCACCCTACGGGGGGAGGGTTATGGAACTAATGAAAAACTGTTTTTT. This translates into CASSTTLRGEGYGTNEKLFF.

On this clonotype: Relative to the germline gene, one junction end is altered; a read error may explain this. This chain links TRBV7-3 with TRBJ2-7, with 7 nucleotides matching TRBD2. From germline, CDR1 is SGHTA and CDR2 FQGTGA. CDR3 length: 14 amino acids. The DNA for the CDR3 is TGCGCCAGCAGCCAAGCAGTGGGGAGGGACGAGCAGTACTTC. As protein: CASSQAVGRDEQYF.

This clonotype turned up a few times. The chain is built from TRBV30 and TRBJ2-1; the D gene is possibly TRBD2 (5 bases). CDR1 is GTSNPN, CDR2 SVGIG, per germline (reference sequence). The V and J ends lost 3 bases and 0 bases respectively, with 15 bases between them. The CDR3 extends over 16 amino acids. CDR3 sequence reads: CAWRVGRPNSYNEQFF. As DNA, the CDR3 is TGTGCCTGGAGGGTTGGGAGACCGAACTCCTACAATGAGCAGTTCTTC. Drawing the rest from reference TRBV30 and TRBJ2-1, the complete variable domain is SQTIHQWPATLVQPVGSPLSLECTVEGTSNPNLYWYRQAAGRGLQLLFYSVGIGQISSEVPQNLSASRPQDRQFILSSKKLLLSDSGFYLCAWRVGRPNSYNEQFFGPGTRLTVL.

The sample holds a few counts of this clonotype. The chain is built from TRBV6-2 or TRBV6-3 and TRBJ2-1; TRBD2 agrees at 9 bases. V dropped 5 bases and J dropped 5; count of bases not matched to a gene: 10. The CDR3 sequence is 16 residues long. The germline CDR1 and CDR2 sequences are MNHEY and SVGEGT. The CDR3, as DNA: TGTGCCAGCAGTGACGTCTCAGCGGGAGGCCACAATGAGCAGTTCTTC. It encodes CASSDVSAGGHNEQFF.

Ten or more counts support this clonotype. CDR3 bases: TGTGCCAGCAGCTTAGACAATCAGCCCCAGCATTTT. Protein product: CASSLDNQPQHF. The chain uses TRBV7-2 and TRBJ1-5, with unresolved D. Germline assignment: CDR1 SGHTA and CDR2 FQGNSA. This CDR3 region has 12 residues. The V and J ends lost 1 base and 3 bases respectively, with 1 base between them.

V usage is TRBV19 and J usage is TRBJ2-1, with D possibly TRBD2 on 5 matching bases. V was pared by 6 bases and J by 8 bases, with 11 bases between. The CDR3 is made up of 12 amino acids. The germline V gene has CDR1 LNHDA and CDR2 SQIVND (reference sequence). CDR3 region: CASSPWRHEQFF. The CDR3, as DNA: TGTGCCAGTAGCCCCTGGAGGCATGAGCAGTTCTTC. Based on the CDR3 plus reference TRBV19 and TRBJ2-1, the full variable domain is DGGITQSPKYLFRKEGQNVTLSCEQNLNHDAMYWYRQDPGQGLRLIYYSQIVNDFQKGDIAEGYSVSREKKESFPLTVTSAQKNPTAFYLCASSPWRHEQFFGPGTRLTVL.

This chain links TRBV18 with TRBJ2-2; no clear D. The germline gives CDR1 KGHSH, CDR2 LQKENI. The V and J ends lost 2 bases and 0 bases respectively, with 10 bases between them. This CDR3 comprises 16 residues. The CDR3 DNA reads as TGTGCCAGCTCACCAGCTCAGCTAGCGAACACCGGGGAGCTGTTTTTT. It translates to CASSPAQLANTGELFF.

The chain has TRBV7-6 and TRBJ2-1; TRBD1 matches at 9 bases. The germline CDR1 and CDR2 sequences are SGHVS and FNYEAQ. The J segment lost 3 bases and the V segment lost 2 bases, leaving 2 bases of the junction unmatched. CDR3 size: 15 residues. This CDR3 reads CASSLNRGLYNEQFF. CDR3 in DNA: TGTGCCAGCAGCTTAAACAGGGGGCTCTACAATGAGCAGTTCTTC. Using reference TRBV7-6 and TRBJ2-1 for the parts outside the CDR3, the full variable domain is GAGVSQSPRYKVTKRGQDVALRCDPISGHVSLYWYRQALGQGPEFLTYFNYEAQQDKSGLPNDRFSAERPEGSISTLTIQRTEQRDSAMYRCASSLNRGLYNEQFFGPGTRLTVL.

The CDR3 bases are TGTGCCAGCAAGGGAGGGTACACCGGGGAGCTGTTTTTT. Translation gives CASKGGYTGELFF. The V gene is TRBV27, the J gene TRBJ2-2; 7 positions match TRBD2. There are 13 residues in the CDR3. Per germline, CDR1 MNHEY and CDR2 SMNVEV (reference sequence). After removal of 7 bases from V and 3 bases from J, the junction contained 2 bases not matched to a gene.

In its sample, this clonotype was seen many times. The V and J genes are TRBV5-6 and TRBJ1-6; 7 bases agree with TRBD1. Losses at the gene ends were 4 bases for V and 7 bases for J; bases not matched to a gene: 5. The CDR3 has 14 amino acids. CDR1 and CDR2 (germline): SGHDT, YYEEEE. CDR3 DNA sequence: TGTGCCAGCAGCCCCGGGACAGACAATTCACCCCTCCACTTT. Its translation: CASSPGTDNSPLHF.